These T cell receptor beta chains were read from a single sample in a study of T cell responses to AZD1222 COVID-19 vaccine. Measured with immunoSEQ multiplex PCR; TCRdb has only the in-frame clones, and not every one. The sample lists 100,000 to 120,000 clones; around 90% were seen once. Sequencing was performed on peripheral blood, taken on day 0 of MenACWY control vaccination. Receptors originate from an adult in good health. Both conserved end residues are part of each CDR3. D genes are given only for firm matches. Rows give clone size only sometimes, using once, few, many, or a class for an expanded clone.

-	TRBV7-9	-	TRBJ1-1	CAVGGSGVTEAFF	TGTGCCGTCGGAGGTTCTGGGGTCACTGAAGCTTTCTTT
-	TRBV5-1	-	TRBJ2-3	CASSLEVTPSTDTQYF	TGCGCCAGCAGCTTGGAGGTAACACCTAGCACAGATACGCAGTATTTT
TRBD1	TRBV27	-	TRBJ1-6	CASSPRQGSSYNSPLHF	TGTGCCAGCAGTCCCCGACAGGGTTCCTCCTATAATTCACCCCTCCACTTT
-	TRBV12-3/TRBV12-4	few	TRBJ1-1	CASQGHTEAFF	TGTGCCAGCCAGGGACACACTGAAGCTTTCTTT
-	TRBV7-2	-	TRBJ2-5	CASSLRFQDTQYF	TGTGCCAGCAGCTTGCGGTTTCAAGATACCCAGTACTTC
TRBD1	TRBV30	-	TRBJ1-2	CAWTGQGLYGYTF	TGTGCCTGGACGGGACAGGGGCTCTATGGCTACACCTTC
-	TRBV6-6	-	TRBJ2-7	CASSYSGTLYEQYF	TGTGCCAGCAGTTACTCAGGGACACTTTACGAGCAGTACTTC
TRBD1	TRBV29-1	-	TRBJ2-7	CSVRSGTGREQYF	TGCAGCGTTAGATCCGGGACAGGTAGAGAGCAGTACTTC
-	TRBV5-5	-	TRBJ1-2	CASSLGGLGNYGYTF	TGTGCCAGCAGCTTGGGGGGGCTAGGTAACTATGGCTACACCTTC
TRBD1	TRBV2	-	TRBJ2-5	CASSEQGEQETQYF	TGTGCCAGCAGCGAACAGGGGGAACAAGAGACCCAGTACTTC
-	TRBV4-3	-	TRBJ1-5	CASSQDGGGYQPQHF	TGCGCCAGCAGCCAAGATGGTGGAGGGTATCAGCCCCAGCATTTT
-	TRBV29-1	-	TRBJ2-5	CSVGGGDETQYF	TGCAGCGTTGGAGGAGGGGACGAGACCCAGTACTTC
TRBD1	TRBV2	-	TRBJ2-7	CASSEGQFYEQYF	TGTGCCAGCAGTGAGGGACAGTTCTACGAGCAGTACTTC
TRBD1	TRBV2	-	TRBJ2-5	CASRTGAGRETQYF	TGTGCCAGCCGGACAGGGGCCGGGCGCGAGACCCAGTACTTC
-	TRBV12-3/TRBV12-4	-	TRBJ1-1	CASSLPGGTEAFF	TGTGCCAGCAGTTTACCCGGGGGCACTGAAGCTTTCTTT
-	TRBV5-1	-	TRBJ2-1	CASSFLTGAYNEQFF	TGCGCCAGCAGCTTTCTAACGGGAGCTTACAATGAGCAGTTCTTC
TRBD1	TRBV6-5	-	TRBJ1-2	CASSSDRVDYGYTF	TGTGCCAGCAGCTCGGACAGGGTCGACTATGGCTACACCTTC
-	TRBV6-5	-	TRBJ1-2	CASSYSGQVYGYTF	TGTGCCAGCAGTTACTCGGGGCAGGTCTATGGCTACACCTTC
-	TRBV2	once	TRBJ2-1	CASSEEPRANEQFF	TGTGCCAGCAGTGAAGAGCCTAGGGCAAATGAGCAGTTCTTC
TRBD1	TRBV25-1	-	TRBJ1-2	CARPGQPLYGYTF	TGTGCCAGACCGGGACAGCCCCTCTATGGCTACACCTTC
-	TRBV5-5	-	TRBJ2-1	CASSSLGDYFNEQFF	TGTGCCAGCAGCTCCTTGGGGGATTACTTCAATGAGCAGTTCTTC
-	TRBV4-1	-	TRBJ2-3	CASSPRISDTQYF	TGCGCCAGCAGCCCTCGGATCTCAGATACGCAGTATTTT
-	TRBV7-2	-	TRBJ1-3	CASSSDRSSGNTIYF	TGTGCCAGCAGCTCCGACAGGAGCTCTGGAAACACCATATATTTT
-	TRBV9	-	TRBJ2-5	CASSADGAAGTQYF	TGTGCCAGCAGCGCGGACGGGGCGGCGGGGACCCAGTACTTC
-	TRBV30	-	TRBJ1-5	CAWDRGNQPQHF	TGTGCTTGGGACCGGGGGAATCAGCCCCAGCATTTT
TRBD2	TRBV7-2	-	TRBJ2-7	CASSPGRAADEQYF	TGTGCCAGCAGCCCTGGGAGGGCCGCCGACGAGCAGTACTTC
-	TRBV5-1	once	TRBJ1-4	CASSQYATNEKLFF	TGCGCCAGCAGCCAATATGCAACTAATGAAAAACTGTTTTTT
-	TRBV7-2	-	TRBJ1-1	CASSLQSGAGTEAFF	TGTGCCAGCAGCTTACAGTCTGGGGCTGGCACTGAAGCTTTCTTT
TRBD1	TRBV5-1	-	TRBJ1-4	CASSLTGRGEKLFF	TGCGCCAGCAGCCTGACAGGGAGGGGTGAAAAACTGTTTTTT
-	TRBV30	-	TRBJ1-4	CAWSLPGEKLFF	TGTGCCTGGAGTCTACCGGGAGAAAAACTGTTTTTT
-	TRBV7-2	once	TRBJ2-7	CASSIGTDAYEQYF	TGTGCCAGCAGCATCGGGACGGACGCCTACGAGCAGTACTTC
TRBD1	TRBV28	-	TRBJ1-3	CASSGGGGQGKNTIYF	TGTGCCAGCAGCGGGGGGGGCGGACAGGGAAAAAACACCATATATTTT
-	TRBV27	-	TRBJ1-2	CASSLGRAYGYTF	TGTGCCAGCAGTTTAGGCAGGGCCTATGGCTACACCTTC
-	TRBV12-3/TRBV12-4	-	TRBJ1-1	CASSQGRTVAFF	TGTGCCAGCAGTCAAGGGAGGACAGTAGCTTTCTTT
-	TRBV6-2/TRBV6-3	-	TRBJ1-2	CASSYSIGGAGYGYTF	TGTGCCAGCAGTTACTCGATCGGGGGCGCAGGGTATGGCTACACCTTC
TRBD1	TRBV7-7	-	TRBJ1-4	CASSAGQGDKLFF	TGTGCTAGCAGCGCGGGACAGGGGGACAAACTGTTTTTT
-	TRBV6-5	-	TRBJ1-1	CASSYWDDTEAFF	TGTGCCAGCAGTTATTGGGACGACACTGAAGCTTTCTTT
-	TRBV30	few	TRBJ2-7	CAWEKQGSEQYF	TGTGCCTGGGAAAAACAGGGTTCCGAGCAGTACTTC
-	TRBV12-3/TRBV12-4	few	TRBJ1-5	CASRPQTNQPQHF	TGTGCCAGCAGGCCTCAGACGAATCAGCCCCAGCATTTT
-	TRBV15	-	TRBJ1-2	CATSRDAGYGYTF	TGTGCCACCAGCAGAGATGCAGGGTATGGCTACACCTTC
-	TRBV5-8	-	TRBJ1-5	CASSAGQGIGQPQHF	TGTGCCAGCAGCGCGGGACAAGGGATCGGTCAGCCCCAGCATTTT
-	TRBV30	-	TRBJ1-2	CAWSPGGSWGSYGYTF	TGTGCCTGGAGTCCCGGTGGTAGCTGGGGATCCTATGGCTACACCTTC
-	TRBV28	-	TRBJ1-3	CASSTEGVSGNTIYF	TGTGCCAGCTCCACGGAGGGGGTCTCTGGAAACACCATATATTTT
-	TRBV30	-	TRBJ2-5	CAWSPKGGETQYF	TGTGCCTGGAGTCCGAAAGGGGGAGAGACCCAGTACTTC
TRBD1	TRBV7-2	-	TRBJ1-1	CASSSRQGLDTEAFF	TGTGCCAGCAGCTCCCGACAGGGGTTGGACACTGAAGCTTTCTTT
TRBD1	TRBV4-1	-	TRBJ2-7	CASSPQPGTGEYEQYF	TGCGCCAGCAGCCCCCAACCCGGGACAGGGGAATACGAGCAGTACTTC
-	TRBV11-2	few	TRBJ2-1	CASSSWGGASNEQFF	TGTGCCAGCAGCTCCTGGGGGGGGGCCAGCAATGAGCAGTTCTTC
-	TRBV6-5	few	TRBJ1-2	CASSPGSGQYGYTF	TGTGCCAGCAGCCCGGGGTCAGGGCAATATGGCTACACCTTC
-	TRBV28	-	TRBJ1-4	CASTTQGSNEKLFF	TGTGCCAGCACCACACAGGGTTCTAATGAAAAACTGTTTTTT
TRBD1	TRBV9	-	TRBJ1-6	CASSWKQGFGGNSPLHF	TGTGCCAGCAGCTGGAAACAGGGGTTCGGGGGGAATTCACCCCTCCACTTT
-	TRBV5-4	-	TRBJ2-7	CASSLGQSYEQYF	TGTGCCAGCAGCTTGGGTCAGTCCTACGAGCAGTACTTC
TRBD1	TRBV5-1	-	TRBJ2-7	CASSFDRDRGGREQYF	TGCGCCAGCAGCTTCGACCGGGACAGGGGAGGACGCGAGCAGTACTTC
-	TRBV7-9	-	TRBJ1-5	CASSSQWGAGVQPQHF	TGTGCCAGCAGCTCCCAGTGGGGGGCTGGGGTTCAGCCCCAGCATTTT
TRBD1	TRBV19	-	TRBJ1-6	CASNSGQGARNSPLHF	TGTGCCAGTAACTCGGGACAGGGGGCGAGGAATTCACCCCTCCACTTT
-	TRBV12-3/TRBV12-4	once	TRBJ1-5	CASSPSSGRAQHF	TGTGCCAGCAGTCCCTCGTCGGGTAGGGCCCAGCATTTT
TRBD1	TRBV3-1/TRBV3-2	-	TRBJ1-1	CASSLQGARGTEAFF	TGTGCCAGCAGCCTCCAGGGGGCTCGGGGGACTGAAGCTTTCTTT
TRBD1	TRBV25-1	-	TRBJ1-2	CARPGQYGYTF	TGTGCCAGACCGGGACAGTACGGCTACACCTTC
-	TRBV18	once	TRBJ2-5	CASSPTREETQYF	TGTGCCAGCTCCCCGACGCGGGAAGAGACCCAGTACTTC
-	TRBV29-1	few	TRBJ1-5	CSVADGVLGNQPQHF	TGCAGCGTAGCCGACGGGGTCCTGGGCAATCAGCCCCAGCATTTT
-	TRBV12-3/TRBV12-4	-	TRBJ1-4	CASRRGINEKLFF	TGTGCCAGCAGACGGGGTATCAATGAAAAACTGTTTTTT